This T cell receptor beta chain emerged from a study of post-analysis software for immune sequencing data. Broader study findings: TRBV5-6, TRBV5-1 and TRBV20-1 were among roughly 5 TRBV segments more frequent in patients than controls. Diversity measured as normalized Chao1 was significantly lower in multiple sclerosis patients than in controls.

This clonotype has a handful of counts. Its specificity is not known. The CDR3 sequence is 16 residues long. Trimming pared 5 bases from V and 10 bases from J, leaving 24 bases between. Germline V lookup: CDR1 MDHEN, CDR2 SYDVKM. Unique-molecular-identifier-tagged TCR beta cDNA libraries were used. When about 1 to 11 million T cells were used, they gave a few hundred thousand cDNA molecules. In TCRdb, the PCR reads were re-called with MiXCR into one record per CDR3 protein. The sample yields approximately 770,000 distinct CDR3 sequences, 40% to 55% seen once. The chain carries TRBV28 and TRBJ2-1; D possibly corresponds to TRBD2 (5 bases). This receptor was taken from a girl aged 10 to 17 with multiple sclerosis. Sequenced: blood. This chain's CDR3 is CASSPISGDLHGEQFF. As DNA, the CDR3 is TGTGCCAGCAGTCCAATAAGCGGAGATCTGCATGGGGAGCAGTTCTTC.